A single sample is the source of the 2 T cell receptor beta chains below, sequenced in a study of blood T cell repertoires in COVID-19. TCRdb's copy holds only in-frame clones and misses some; the assay was immunoSEQ multiplex PCR. This sample yields over 150,000 clones, of which roughly 84% are seen a single time; roughly a sixth belongs to the top ten. Sequenced: peripheral blood. These receptor sequences come from a man in his forties or fifties with COVID-19, enrolled during active disease.

The V and J genes are TRBV11-2 and TRBJ2-1, with D maybe TRBD2 (6 bases). The CDR3 has 15 amino acids. Per germline, CDR1 SGHAT and CDR2 FQNNGV. V was shortened by 5 bases and J by 2 bases, with 13 bases between the two germline ends. The CDR3 loop reads CASSQPGLPYNEQFF. The CDR3 DNA reads TGTGCCAGCAGCCAGCCGGGACTCCCCTACAATGAGCAGTTCTTC.

This clone has just a few counts. The chain employs TRBV9 and TRBJ1-2, with TRBD1 as a possible D gene (6 bases). Germline CDR1 reads SGDLS; CDR2 reads YYNGEE. The CDR3 consists of 13 residues. V was trimmed by 3 bases and J by 3 bases, leaving 9 bases between them. CDR3 nucleotide sequence: TGTGCCAGCAGCGGAAGGGGGTACTATGGCTACACCTTC. Protein product: CASSGRGYYGYTF.